This TCR beta chain was sequenced for a study of early T cells in non-severe SARS-CoV-2 infection (dated by TCRdb to about 2021). With respect to the entire study: Because TCR sequencing was done on bulk RNA from unsorted whole blood, the alpha and beta chains could not be paired. Results the study describes overall, beyond this receptor: VDJdb matching was skewed toward anti-spike CD8 responses, so virus-specific expansions were likely underestimated and private and CD4 specificities were missed.

The library came from 5' RACE. TCRdb names NextSeq 500 as the instrument used. In the TCR library protocol, unique molecular identifiers were attached to individual cDNA molecules to correct for PCR bias and sequencing error. Both TCR alpha and beta chains were sequenced, and tight co-correlation was observed between alpha and beta sequence abundances in each sample. Under the source paper's analysis protocol: V gene, J gene and CDR3 annotation of TCR sequences was performed with Decombinator V4. Expanded TCRs were defined as changing significantly between any two time points under a Poisson model with p below 0.0001. TCR abundances were normalised to the total number of TCRs sequenced per sample and expressed as counts per million. MAIT TCRs were defined by TRAV1-2 paired with TRAJ12, TRAJ20 or TRAJ33, and iNKT TCRs by TRAV10 paired with TRAJ18. A search of VDJdb, accessed on 1 November 2021, was run for TCRs annotated to CMV, EBV and SARS-CoV-2, with TCRs annotated for multiple antigens excluded. The public reads were quality trimmed at Q25 with fastp and then assembled into clones with MiXCR by TCRdb, keeping productive beta chains. Each CDR3 protein gets just one entry, which takes the most common genes and DNA from the rows behind it. The V and J calls, along with clone size, are taken from TCRdb and not from the paper's own processing. Present in this sample are approximately 20,000 distinct CDR3 sequences, about 4% of which were seen just once. The top ten constitute more than 1.1% of the sample.

This clonotype showed up many times. What antigen it recognizes has not been identified. Within one base of it there is no much larger clone, and no base qualities were kept. This was a case-control study nested in a cohort of healthcare workers in London, UK, who had nasopharyngeal swab PCR tests and blood samples taken every week. Between 23 and 31 March 2020, the week of the UK lockdown, healthcare workers were enrolled and then followed up weekly for as long as 16 weeks. CDR1 is given as LGHDT and CDR2 as YNNKEL, both from the germline V gene (reference sequence). Including the terminal cysteine and phenylalanine, the CDR3 comprises 19 residues. Only the CDR3 region is kept as DNA, spanning 57 bases read in frame from base 1. V is trimmed back by 1 base and J by 4 bases, and the junction contains 7 bases that no gene match accounts for.

This clonotype was obtained from an adult who was a healthcare worker with PCR-confirmed SARS-CoV-2 infection or an uninfected control (not recorded which). Sequences were obtained from whole blood. The rearranged chain carries TRBV3-1 and TRBJ2-1; a stretch of 16 junction bases matches TRBD2. The CDR3 sequence is CASSQAGTSGGASYNEQFF. The DNA sequence is TGTGCCAGCAGCCAAGCCGGGACTAGCGGGGGGGCCTCTTACAATGAGCAGTTCTTC.